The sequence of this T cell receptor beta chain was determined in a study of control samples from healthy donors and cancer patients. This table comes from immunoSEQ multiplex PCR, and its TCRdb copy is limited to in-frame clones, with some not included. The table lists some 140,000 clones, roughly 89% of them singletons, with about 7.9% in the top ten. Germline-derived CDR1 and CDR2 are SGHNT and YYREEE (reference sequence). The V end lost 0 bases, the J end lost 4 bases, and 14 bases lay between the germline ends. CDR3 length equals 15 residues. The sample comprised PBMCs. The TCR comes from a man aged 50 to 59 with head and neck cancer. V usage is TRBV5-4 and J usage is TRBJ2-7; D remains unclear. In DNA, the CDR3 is TGTGCCAGCAGCTTGGATCAGTCCCGAGCGTACGAGCAGTACTTC. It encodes CASSLDQSRAYEQYF.